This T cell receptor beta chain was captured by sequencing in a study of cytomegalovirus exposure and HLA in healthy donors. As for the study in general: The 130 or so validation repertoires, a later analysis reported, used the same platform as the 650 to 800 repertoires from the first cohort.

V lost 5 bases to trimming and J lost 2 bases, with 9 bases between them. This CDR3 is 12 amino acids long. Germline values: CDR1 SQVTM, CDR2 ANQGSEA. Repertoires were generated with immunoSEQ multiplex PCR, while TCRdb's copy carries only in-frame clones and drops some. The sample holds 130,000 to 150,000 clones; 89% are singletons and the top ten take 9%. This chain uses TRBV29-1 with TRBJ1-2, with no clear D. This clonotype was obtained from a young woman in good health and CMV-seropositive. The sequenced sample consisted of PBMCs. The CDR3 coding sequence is TGCAGCGTTCAGGAACGGAACTATGGCTACACCTTC. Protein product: CSVQERNYGYTF.